This T cell receptor beta chain emerged from a study of T cell repertoires in cytomegalovirus infection. In the study overall: HLA-B-restricted CMV epitopes that are well studied, plus recently identified HLA-C-restricted ones, were used by the study. Through public TCR beta signatures, both CMV infection and matching HLA type were indicated.

TCRdb ran MiXCR on the reads and lists one entry per CDR3 protein. The sample records 550,000 to 850,000 distinct CDR3 sequences, around 32% being singletons. Points from the study as a whole: Cumulative public TCR beta family frequency identified carriers of CMV plus the relevant HLA. CMV-specific TCR beta clonotypes restricted by HLA-C were the ones dominating the ex vivo response.

On this clonotype: Its antigen is still unknown.

Sequenced material: cultured PBMCs, taken from culture after CMV antigen stimulation. The source of this sequence is a human donor in good health (CMV status not recorded). Some clones in this sample may be carry-over from other donors' samples.

For the CDR3, the DNA is TGCAGTGCTTCAGGGGCTAGAAACACCATATATTTT. Translation gives CSASGARNTIYF. This chain joins TRBV20-1 and TRBJ1-3; D possibly corresponds to TRBD1 (6 bases). The CDR3 has 12 residues. V was pared by 5 bases and J by 5 bases, with 10 bases between. The germline gives CDR1 DFQATT, CDR2 SNEGSKA (reference sequence).